One and the same sample provided the 10 T cell receptor beta chains below, sequenced in a study of shared clonotypes between healthy human individuals (dated by TCRdb to the early 2020s). The method behind the library was the immunoSEQ multiplex PCR assay. Held by TCRdb, this immuneACCESS table contains in-frame sequences only and omits some clones. Under half of the omission traces to an unresolved V gene where checked; the cause of the rest is unknown. The sample contains approximately 740,000 clones, approximately 79% of them found a single time. The ten largest clones capture approximately 1.6% of the sample. Material: memory CD4+ T cells sorted from blood. This specimen's cell subset or site label, interpreted: CD45RA-negative fraction. These TCRs come from a woman aged 25 to 45 in good health.

J is TRBJ1-1 and V is TRBV2; D not resolved. The germline V gene has CDR1 SNHLY and CDR2 FYNNEI. This CDR3 spans 13 amino acids. The V gene lost 6 bases and the J gene lost 6 bases, with 14 bases spanning the gap. CDR3 sequence reads: CASRRDRFSEAFF. DNA for the CDR3: TGTGCCAGCAGACGGGATCGGTTCTCTGAAGCTTTCTTT.

This clone was seen more than once but under ten times. The chain uses TRBV9 and TRBJ2-4, with 8 bases matching TRBD2. V lost 4 bases and J lost 1; bases outside the gene matches: 7. CDR3 size: 16 residues. Per germline, CDR1 SGDLS and CDR2 YYNGEE. In DNA form, the CDR3 reads TGTGCCAGCAGCCCACGGGGGGGCCCGGCCAAAAACATTCAGTACTTC. It specifies CASSPRGGPAKNIQYF.

The rearrangement joins TRBV29-1 to TRBJ1-1; 8 bases agree with TRBD1. Germline V CDR1 and CDR2: SQVTM, ANQGSEA. Losses at the gene ends were 4 bases for V and 0 bases for J; bases not matched to a gene: 7. The CDR3 spans 15 residues. CDR3 region: CSVGGQGRLNTEAFF. CDR3 DNA: TGCAGCGTTGGAGGACAGGGTCGGTTGAACACTGAAGCTTTCTTT.

This rearrangement joins TRBV2 to TRBJ1-1, with D perhaps matching TRBD1 (5 bases). CDR3 length: 15 residues. Germline V lookup: CDR1 SNHLY, CDR2 FYNNEI. The ends were cut back, 5 bases at V and 6 bases at J, with 19 bases in the middle. In DNA form, the CDR3 reads TGTGCCAGCAGTCACAAAATGGGGGAAGACCCTGAAGCTTTCTTT. This translates into CASSHKMGEDPEAFF.

The chain uses TRBV5-5 and TRBJ2-7; tentatively, D is TRBD1 or TRBD2 (5 bases each). Germline V lookup: CDR1 SGHKS, CDR2 YYEKEE (reference sequence). V shed 5 bases and J shed 3 bases, with 15 bases lying between them. CDR3 length equals 14 residues. The CDR3 region is CASSAQGDGYEQYF. Written as DNA, the CDR3 is TGTGCCAGCAGTGCCCAGGGAGACGGCTACGAGCAGTACTTC.

The chain is built from TRBV5-4 and TRBJ2-7; TRBD1 agrees at 9 bases. With 3 bases clipped from V and 3 bases from J, the junction kept 7 bases outside the gene matches. CDR3 length: 15 amino acids. Germline CDR1 is SGHNT and CDR2 is YYREEE (reference sequence). The DNA for the CDR3 is TGTGCCAGCAGCTCCGGGACAGGGCTTTACTACGAGCAGTACTTC. Translation gives CASSSGTGLYYEQYF. The variable domain in full, with the rest retrieved from reference TRBV5-4 and TRBJ2-7, is ETGVTQSPTHLIKTRGQQVTLRCSSQSGHNTVSWYQQALGQGPQFIFQYYREEENGRGNFPPRFSGLQFPNYSSELNVNALELDDSALYLCASSSGTGLYYEQYFGPGTRLTVT.

The genes are TRBV5-1 and TRBJ1-2; the D gene is possibly TRBD1 (5 bases). Deletions cut 4 bases from V and 1 base from J, with 17 bases between. Germline-derived CDR1 and CDR2 are SGHRS and YFSETQ. The CDR3 length is 16 residues. CDR3: CASSLGWAGSNYGYTF. The CDR3 nucleotides read TGCGCCAGCAGCCTTGGCTGGGCAGGGAGTAACTATGGCTACACCTTC. Combining the CDR3 with reference TRBV5-1 and TRBJ1-2 gives the whole variable domain KAGVTQTPRYLIKTRGQQVTLSCSPISGHRSVSWYQQTPGQGLQFLFEYFSETQRNKGNFPGRFSGRQFSNSRSEMNVSTLELGDSALYLCASSLGWAGSNYGYTFGSGTRLTVV.

This chain joins TRBV6-1 and TRBJ2-5; D is unclear. Germline loops: CDR1 MNHNS, CDR2 SASEGT. The CDR3 spans 12 residues. V lost 5 bases to trimming and J lost 2 bases, with 6 bases between them. The CDR3 region has the DNA TGTGCCAGCAGTCCCCCACAAGAGACCCAGTACTTC. This encodes CASSPPQETQYF.

The chain has TRBV27 and TRBJ1-2; maybe TRBD1 (6 bases). The V gene's germline CDR1 is MNHEY and CDR2 SMNVEV (reference sequence). The CDR3 consists of 16 residues. Trimming took 3 bases from V and 5 from J, leaving 19 bases between them. CDR3 bases: TGTGCCAGCAGTTTTAGGGGGGGCGGCGAGTTTTATGGCTACACCTTC. Translation gives CASSFRGGGEFYGYTF.

CDR3 DNA sequence: TGTGCCAGCAGCGTCCCAGGGATGGACACTGAAGCTTTCTTT. It encodes CASSVPGMDTEAFF. This chain connects TRBV5-4 to TRBJ1-1; the D gene is possibly TRBD1 (5 bases). The CDR3 is made up of 14 amino acids. Trimming shortened V by 4 bases and J by 3 bases, and 13 bases separated the two germline ends. CDR1 is SGHNT and CDR2 is YYREEE in the germline V gene (reference sequence).